The present T cell receptor (beta chain) was sequenced within a study of T cell responses to AZD1222 COVID-19 vaccine. TCRdb's copy holds only in-frame clones and misses some; the assay was immunoSEQ multiplex PCR. In the table there are about 140,000 clones, 90% to 95% of which are singletons. CDR3 length: 15 amino acids. The germline gives CDR1 MNHEY, CDR2 SVGEGT. Unmatched junction bases numbered 4, after V lost 4 bases and J lost 3 bases. The V call is TRBV6-2 or TRBV6-3, the J call TRBJ2-3, with 10 bases identical to TRBD2. This sequence originates from an adult who had recovered from COVID-19. The sequencing used peripheral blood, collected after recovery from COVID-19. The CDR3 DNA reads TGTGCCAGCAGTTTTAGCGGGAGGCAGACAGATACGCAGTATTTT. Translating it yields CASSFSGRQTDTQYF.